The 27 T cell receptor beta chains presented below share a single source sample, sequenced in a study of identical twins. TCRdb fed the 5' RACE reads into MiXCR, producing one record per CDR3 protein. The sample lists about 490,000 distinct CDR3 sequences; roughly 15% were seen once. Another study also made use of these data, one on yellow fever vaccine responses in identical twins.

Sequencing used CD4+ T cells sorted from blood. The receptors stem from a woman aged 18-29 years in good health.

This chain joins TRBV12-3 or TRBV12-4 and TRBJ2-1; D may be TRBD2 (6 bases). With 4 bases removed from V and 4 bases from J, the gap between germline ends came to 11 bases. The CDR3 has 14 residues. CDR3 protein: CASSWRDLYNEQFF. The CDR3 DNA sequence: TGTGCCAGCAGTTGGCGGGACCTGTACAATGAGCAGTTCTTC.

This clonotype was detected a few times. The CDR3: CASRTGGTANTGELFF. The CDR3 nucleotides are TGTGCCAGCAGAACTGGGGGGACAGCCAACACCGGGGAGCTGTTTTTT. V and J are TRBV12-3 or TRBV12-4 and TRBJ2-2; possible D gene TRBD1, 7 bases. The CDR3 length is 16 residues. Trimming shortened V by 6 bases and J by 2 bases, and 16 bases separated the two germline ends.

The rearrangement links TRBV2 to TRBJ2-1; D unresolved. Trimming shortened V by 4 bases and J by 0 bases, and 10 bases separated the two germline ends. The CDR3 is made up of 15 amino acids. Germline loops: CDR1 SNHLY, CDR2 FYNNEI. The CDR3 spells CASSVDRSSYNEQFF. The CDR3 nucleotides read TGTGCCAGCAGTGTTGACCGAAGCTCCTACAATGAGCAGTTCTTC.

V is TRBV3-1 and J is TRBJ2-1, with 9 bases matching TRBD1. Trimming took 4 bases from V and 9 from J; bases not matched to a gene: 10. CDR1 is LGHDT and CDR2 is YNNKEL in the germline V gene (reference sequence). This CDR3 region has 15 residues. The CDR3 coding sequence is TGTGCCAGCAGCCCGGGGGACAGGGTTTCCGGTGAGCAGTTCTTC. Amino acids: CASSPGDRVSGEQFF.

In its sample, this clonotype was seen once. Mismatch with germline at one junction end may stem from a read error. The rearrangement links TRBV3-1 to TRBJ2-1, with 8 nucleotides matching TRBD1. This CDR3 is built from 15 residues. CDR1 LGHDT and CDR2 YNNKEL come from the germline V gene (reference sequence). In DNA form, the CDR3 reads TGTGCCAGCGGCCAAACAGGGGGGTCCTACAATGAGCAGTTCTTC. Its protein is CASGQTGGSYNEQFF.

This clonotype turned up a few times. The rearrangement uses TRBV20-1 and TRBJ1-1; D is ambiguous. The germline V gene encodes CDR1 DFQATT and CDR2 SNEGSKA (reference sequence). Trimming pared 1 base from V and 1 base from J, leaving 10 bases between. This CDR3 spans 14 amino acids. The chain's CDR3 is CSARAATGNTEAFF. The CDR3 DNA sequence: TGCAGTGCTAGAGCCGCGACGGGGAACACTGAAGCTTTCTTT.

This clonotype was detected only a few times. The rearrangement uses TRBV7-8 and TRBJ1-3; 9 positions agree with TRBD1. Per germline, CDR1 SGHVS and CDR2 FQNEAQ. The V segment lost 5 bases and the J segment 1 base; nucleotides outside the gene matches: 12. CDR3 length: 18 amino acids. The CDR3 coding sequence is TGTGCCAGCAGCCCAACTCGGGACAGGGATAGGTCTGGAAACACCATATATTTT. Amino acid sequence: CASSPTRDRDRSGNTIYF.

This clonotype was recorded at least ten times. J is TRBJ2-7 and V is TRBV12-3 or TRBV12-4, with a possible D match to TRBD1 (5 bases). The CDR3 has 14 amino acids. The V and J ends lost 0 bases and 4 bases respectively, with 10 bases between them. The CDR3 DNA reads TGTGCCAGCAGTTTAGCGCGTAGGGGTTACGAGCAGTACGTC. Translating it yields CASSLARRGYEQYV.

The chain carries TRBV28 and TRBJ2-7; 7 bases are shared with TRBD1. This CDR3 contains 14 residues. Germline CDR1 MDHEN, CDR2 SYDVKM. V lost 5 bases, J lost 4 bases, and 8 bases stayed unmatched. The CDR3 spells CASSIGTAPYEQYV. Here the CDR3 DNA reads TGTGCCAGCAGTATCGGGACAGCCCCGTACGAGCAGTACGTC.

V gene TRBV6-1 combines with J gene TRBJ2-1; 7 positions agree with TRBD2. The CDR3 covers 16 residues. V gave up 7 bases and J gave up 4 bases; unmatched junction bases: 13. Germline lookup yields CDR1 MNHNS and CDR2 SASEGT. CDR3 region: CASIPPAGRQYNEQFF. The CDR3 coding sequence is TGTGCCAGCATTCCCCCCGCCGGGAGGCAATACAATGAGCAGTTCTTC.

This clonotype turned up a few times. The V gene is TRBV7-6, the J gene TRBJ2-2, with 7 bases lining up with TRBD1. Germline CDR1 SGHVS, CDR2 FNYEAQ. Unmatched junction bases numbered 8, after V lost 5 bases and J lost 5 bases. The CDR3 is 15 amino acids. CDR3 in amino acids: CASSTHPRGTGELFF. CDR3 DNA: TGTGCCAGCAGCACTCATCCCAGGGGGACCGGGGAGCTGTTTTTT. The full variable domain, completed using reference TRBV7-6 and TRBJ2-2, is GAGVSQSPRYKVTKRGQDVALRCDPISGHVSLYWYRQALGQGPEFLTYFNYEAQQDKSGLPNDRFSAERPEGSISTLTIQRTEQRDSAMYRCASSTHPRGTGELFFGEGSRLTVL.

This chain connects TRBV28 to TRBJ1-6; 7 bases fit TRBD1. This CDR3 is built from 15 residues. V was clipped by 5 bases and J by 13 bases; unmatched bases: 14. Germline V gives CDR1 MDHEN, CDR2 SYDVKM. Here the CDR3 DNA reads TGTGCCAGCAGTGCCACCCGGGACAGTGTCTTTCCCCTCCACTTT. Its protein is CASSATRDSVFPLHF.

The V gene is TRBV12-3 or TRBV12-4, the J gene TRBJ2-1, with 13 bases matching TRBD2. Trimming at V came to 5 bases and at J to 0 bases, leaving 7 bases not matched to a gene. The CDR3 covers 18 residues. The chain's CDR3 is CASSRLAGGVSSYNEQFF. For the CDR3, the DNA is TGTGCCAGCAGTAGACTAGCGGGAGGCGTGAGCTCCTACAATGAGCAGTTCTTC.

Comment on this clonotype: The junction shows a germline mismatch at one end, possibly a read error. The chain recombines TRBV3-1 with TRBJ2-2; D could derive from TRBD1 or TRBD2 (5 bases each). Looked up from germline, CDR1 is LGHDT and CDR2 is YNNKEL (reference sequence). This CDR3 is 15 amino acids long. The CDR3 loop reads CASSQALRATGERFF. The DNA for the CDR3 is TGTGCCAGCAGCCAAGCCCTCAGGGCGACCGGGGAGCGGTTTTTT. Full variable domain (missing parts from reference TRBV3-1 and TRBJ2-2): DTAVSQTPKYLVTQMGNDKSIKCEQNLGHDTMYWYKQDSKKFLKIMFSYNNKELIINETVPNRFSPKSPDKAHLNLHINSLELGDSAVYFCASSQALRATGERFFGEGSRLTVL.

The chain has TRBV12-3 or TRBV12-4 and TRBJ2-5, with 7 nucleotides matching TRBD1. The V and J ends lost 6 bases and 7 bases, in that order; junction bases with no gene match: 17. The CDR3 contains 16 residues. CDR3 DNA: TGTGCCAGCAGGCTAACAGGGGCGACTCAATTCGGGACCCAGTACTTC. Its protein product is CASRLTGATQFGTQYF.

This clonotype appeared a few times. The CDR3 spells CASSQDRQGRWYF. CDR3 in DNA: TGCGCCAGCAGCCAAGATCGGCAGGGGCGGTGGTATTTT. The chain joins TRBV4-1 to TRBJ2-3; perhaps TRBD1 as D (6 bases). The V end was cut by 0 bases, the J end by 14 bases, with 15 bases between. The CDR3 contains 13 residues. In germline, CDR1 is MGHRA, CDR2 YSYEKL.

The sample holds a few counts of this clonotype. The chain uses TRBV11-2 and TRBJ1-2; D gene unclear. Germline V gives CDR1 SGHAT, CDR2 FQNNGV. V lost 5 bases and J lost 4, with 8 bases in between. The CDR3 runs to 12 residues. Here the CDR3 DNA reads TGTGCCAGCAGCGCGACGGTCTATGGCTACACCTTC. Translated: CASSATVYGYTF.

This clonotype was seen many times. This chain links TRBV4-1 with TRBJ1-5; 7 bases map to TRBD1. This CDR3 comprises 13 residues. V dropped 2 bases and J dropped 6; count of bases not matched to a gene: 1. The V gene's germline CDR1 is MGHRA and CDR2 YSYEKL. The CDR3 reads CASSQQGGQPQHF. CDR3 bases: TGCGCCAGCAGCCAACAGGGGGGTCAGCCCCAGCATTTT.

This sequence joins TRBV11-2 and TRBJ2-7; D is unresolved. Germline V CDR1 and CDR2: SGHAT, FQNNGV. V lost 3 bases to trimming and J lost 5 bases, with 14 bases between them. This CDR3 has 14 residues. Written as DNA, the CDR3 is TGTGCCAGCAGCTTGGAGATCTACAGTCACGAGCAGTACGTC. Protein product: CASSLEIYSHEQYV.

This clonotype occurred many times. The chain uses TRBV7-9 and TRBJ2-5, with TRBD2 as a possible D gene (5 bases). CDR1 and CDR2 (germline): SEHNR, FQNEAQ (reference sequence). The CDR3 has 14 amino acids. V was pared by 1 base and J by 5 bases, with 11 bases between. The CDR3, as DNA: TGTGCCAGCAGCTTAGGGGCCACGGGGGAGACCCAGTACTTC. Residues: CASSLGATGETQYF.

The chain links TRBV7-2 to TRBJ2-1; 8 bases line up with TRBD1. The germline V gene has CDR1 SGHTA and CDR2 FQGNSA. V dropped 5 bases and J dropped 5; count of bases not matched to a gene: 5. This CDR3 has 14 residues. The CDR3 spells CASSPGGSNNEQFF. As DNA, the CDR3 is TGTGCCAGCAGCCCAGGGGGCAGTAACAATGAGCAGTTCTTC. Full variable domain (missing parts from reference TRBV7-2 and TRBJ2-1): GAGVSQSPSNKVTEKGKDVELRCDPISGHTALYWYRQSLGQGLEFLIYFQGNSAPDKSGLPSDRFSAERTGGSVSTLTIQRTQQEDSAVYLCASSPGGSNNEQFFGPGTRLTVL.

The chain is built from TRBV12-3 or TRBV12-4 and TRBJ2-7; TRBD1 agrees at 9 bases. The CDR3 covers 15 residues. Unmatched junction bases numbered 8, after V lost 5 bases and J lost 3 bases. DNA for the CDR3: TGTGCCAGCAGTCCAACCGGGACAGGGCTCTACGAGCAGTACTTC. Amino acids: CASSPTGTGLYEQYF.

The chain couples TRBV7-7 to TRBJ2-3, with D tentatively TRBD1 or TRBD2 (5 bases each). CDR3 length: 15 residues. Germline CDR1 and CDR2: SSHAT and FNYEAQ (reference sequence). Trimming cost V 5 bases and J 2 bases, with 14 bases left between them. The CDR3 DNA reads TGTGCCAGCAGCCCCGGGACCTCGAACACAGATACGCAGTATTTT. Translation: CASSPGTSNTDTQYF.

The chain links TRBV12-5 to TRBJ2-1, with D tentatively TRBD2 (5 bases). The CDR3 spans 15 residues. Germline V CDR1 and CDR2: LGHNT, FRNRAP. V was pared by 5 bases and J by 6 bases, with 17 bases between. The CDR3 is CASGLETGFRNEQFF. The CDR3 region has the DNA TGTGCTAGTGGTCTCGAAACGGGGTTCCGCAATGAGCAGTTCTTC.

Here the CDR3 DNA reads TGCGCCAGTCACTCGGGCAGGGGAGGCGGAGAGACCCAGTACTTC. This gives the protein CASHSGRGGGETQYF. The J gene is TRBJ2-5, the V gene TRBV5-1, with D perhaps given as TRBD1 or TRBD2 (6 bases each). Trimming took 8 bases from V and 4 from J, leaving 21 bases between them. Germline lookup yields CDR1 SGHRS and CDR2 YFSETQ. CDR3 size: 15 residues. Supplemented by reference TRBV5-1 and TRBJ2-5, the full variable domain reads KAGVTQTPRYLIKTRGQQVTLSCSPISGHRSVSWYQQTPGQGLQFLFEYFSETQRNKGNFPGRFSGRQFSNSRSEMNVSTLELGDSALYLCASHSGRGGGETQYFGPGTRLLVL.

This clonotype has more than one count but fewer than ten. The rearrangement links TRBV6-1 to TRBJ2-5; 7 bases are a match to TRBD1. The ends lost 5 bases at V and 5 bases at J; junction bases unmatched: 5. From germline, CDR1 is MNHNS and CDR2 SASEGT. The CDR3 sequence is 13 residues long. The CDR3 protein is CASSNTGVETQYF. Written as DNA, the CDR3 is TGTGCCAGCAGTAATACAGGGGTGGAGACCCAGTACTTC.

This clonotype came up a few times. CDR3 DNA sequence: TGTGCCAGCAGCCAAGATTTCGGCGGGGGGGCTCACACCGGGGAGCTGTTTTTT. Its translation is CASSQDFGGGAHTGELFF. The gene calls are TRBV4-2 and TRBJ2-2, with 9 bases fitting TRBD2. The CDR3 is made up of 18 amino acids. Germline V lookup: CDR1 LGHNA, CDR2 YNFKEQ. The V and J ends lost 0 bases and 3 bases, in that order; junction bases with no gene match: 8.